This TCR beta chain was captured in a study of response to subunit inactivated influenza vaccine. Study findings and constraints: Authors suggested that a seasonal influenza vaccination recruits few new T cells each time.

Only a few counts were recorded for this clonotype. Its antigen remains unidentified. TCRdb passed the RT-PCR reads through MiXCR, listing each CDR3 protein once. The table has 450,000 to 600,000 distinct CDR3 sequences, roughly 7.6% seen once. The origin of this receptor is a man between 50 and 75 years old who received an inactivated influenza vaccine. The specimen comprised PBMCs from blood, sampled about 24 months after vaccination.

The CDR3 reads CSARAPSGRGGQFF. The CDR3, as DNA: TGCAGTGCTAGAGCCCCTAGCGGGAGAGGTGGGCAGTTCTTC. V gene TRBV20-1 combines with J gene TRBJ2-1; 10 bases agree with TRBD2. With 1 base clipped from V and 12 bases from J, the junction kept 9 bases outside the gene matches. CDR1 DFQATT and CDR2 SNEGSKA come from the germline V gene (reference sequence). The CDR3 covers 14 residues.